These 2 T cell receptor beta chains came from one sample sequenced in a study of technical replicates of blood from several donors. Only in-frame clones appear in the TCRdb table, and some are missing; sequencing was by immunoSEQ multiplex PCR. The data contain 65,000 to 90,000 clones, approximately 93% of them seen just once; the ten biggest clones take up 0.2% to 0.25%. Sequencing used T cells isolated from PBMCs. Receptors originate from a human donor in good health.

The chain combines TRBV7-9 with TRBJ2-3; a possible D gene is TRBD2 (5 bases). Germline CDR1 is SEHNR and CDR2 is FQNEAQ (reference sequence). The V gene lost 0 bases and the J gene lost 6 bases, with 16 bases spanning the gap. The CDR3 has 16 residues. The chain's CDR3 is CASSLAQLEVVDTQYF. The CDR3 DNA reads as TGTGCCAGCAGCTTAGCCCAACTAGAGGTAGTGGATACGCAGTATTTT.

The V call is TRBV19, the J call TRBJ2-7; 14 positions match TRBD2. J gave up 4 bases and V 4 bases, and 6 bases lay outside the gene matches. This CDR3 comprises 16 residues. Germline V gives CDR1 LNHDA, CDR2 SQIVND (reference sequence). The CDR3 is CASSKSGTSGGYEQYF. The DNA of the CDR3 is TGTGCCAGTAGTAAATCCGGGACTAGCGGGGGATACGAGCAGTACTTC.